This T cell receptor (beta chain) emerged from a study of OX40 agonist ivuxolimab in advanced cancers. Study-wide context: Subjects had a mean age of roughly 60 years, with a range of 23 to 79; less than 90% were male.

From germline, CDR1 is MDHEN and CDR2 SYDVKM. The CDR3 is 11 residues long. Deletions cut 2 bases from V and 4 bases from J, with 3 bases between. The data were produced by immunoSEQ multiplex PCR, yet TCRdb's version contains in-frame clones alone and is incomplete. Among around 26,000 clones listed, over 70% were seen once. This TCR was sampled from an adult with an advanced solid tumor such as melanoma, head and neck, liver or kidney cancer. The chain recombines TRBV28 with TRBJ2-7; D gene uncertain. This material consisted of CD4+ or CD8+ T cells sorted from blood, taken in a trial of the OX40 agonist ivuxolimab. The CDR3 nucleotides are TGTGCCAGCAGTTTACGGTACGAGCAGTACTTC. It is translated as CASSLRYEQYF.